This T cell receptor beta chain comes out of a study of T cells in Graves' hyperthyroidism and ophthalmopathy (dated by TCRdb to about 2019). A note on the overall study: Peripheral blood samples were taken at the time of initial diagnosis, prior to any treatment. To identify distinguishing TCR V-J signatures, a discovery cohort of 90 to 100 patients was used, comprising 40 to 45 with Graves' ophthalmopathy and some 60 with stable Graves' hyperthyroidism. Prospective prediction of ophthalmopathy was tested in an independent validation cohort of fewer than 20 hyperthyroidism patients and 17 patients who later progressed to ophthalmopathy. The 100 or so discovery patients were randomly split 7:3 into training and test sets. The study also compared thyroid tissue and blood T-cell repertoires from more than five Graves' hyperthyroidism patients. Following sampling, methimazole starting at 30 mg daily was given to hyperthyroidism patients, and high-dose intravenous methylprednisolone was given to ophthalmopathy patients. According to the paper, TCR Vbeta CDR3 sequencing was carried out on some 130 peripheral blood samples, which came from 40 to 45 ophthalmopathy, approximately 78 hyperthyroidism and approximately 17 progressor patients. The research as a whole found: Sample size was not statistically predetermined, and blinding of investigators to group allocation was not performed. Most expanded thyroid clonotypes (frequency above 0.001) were also detected in blood, suggesting blood repertoires may reflect thyroid immune responses. During validation, the model predicted progression to ophthalmopathy a median of approximately 6 months ahead of onset, with more than 55% sensitivity and 72.22% specificity. A model built on a 13 V-J signature distinguished ophthalmopathy from stable hyperthyroidism, reaching around 90% sensitivity and approximately 83% specificity in cross-validation and 80%/75% in testing.

Turning to this clonotype: It has no known antigen specificity. Germline is not matched at one junction end, which may reflect a read error.

TCR beta CDR3 regions were amplified from RNA transcripts. The first round of RT-PCR for the TCR CDR3 was performed with the HTBI primer set and the Qiagen OneStep RT-PCR kit. Libraries were constructed in a second round of multiplex PCR, after which size selection and purification were carried out. The libraries were sequenced on an Illumina HiSeq2000 using paired-end 100 bp reads. In the original analysis: SOAPnuke was used to process the raw data, with reads discarded if the reads contained adapters or uncalled bases, had a mean Phred below 15, or lacked an exact constant-primer or identifier match. COPE v1.2.5 was used to merge high-quality paired reads, and clonotypes were defined as unique nucleotide sequences. Clonotypes were aligned to IMGT TRBV, TRBD and TRBJ reference segments using MiTCR v1.1. The analysis included only V-J combinations with a frequency above 0.0001, which together covered roughly 99% of the repertoires. A TCS score was defined as the ratio of F50 (clonal expansion) to E x V (chaos), with BLOSUM62-based TCRdist applied between CDR3 peptides within each V-J. Welch's t-statistics and random forest reduced roughly 500 V-J features to around 14, which were used in a naive Bayes classifier (R e1071). TCRdb reprocessing: public reads trimmed at Q25 with fastp, clones called with MiXCR, in-frame beta chains kept. Rows are combined by CDR3 protein, so each entry shows the most common genes and DNA. These V and J calls derive from TCRdb rather than the authors' analysis. This sample holds about 620,000 distinct CDR3 sequences; roughly 16% were observed only once. The ten largest make up 3.8% of the sample.

There are 15 amino acids in the CDR3, from cysteine to phenylalanine inclusive. Here the CDR3 DNA is all that survives: 45 bases in frame from base 1. The germline V gene (reference sequence) sets CDR1 to DFQATT and CDR2 to SNEGSKA. Graves' hyperthyroidism was defined as stable when no progression to ophthalmopathy occurred over 18 months of follow-up. Hyperthyroidism patients were aged 18 to 65 years and newly diagnosed, with disease duration of less than 2 months. Any patient with an uncontrolled infection, another autoimmune disease, pregnancy or lactation was excluded. Clinical symptoms, serum thyroxine and TRAb, thyroid ultrasound, and orbital computed tomography formed the basis for the diagnoses. PBMCs were isolated from about 10 ml of fresh peripheral blood by Ficoll-Paque density gradient centrifugation. Total RNA was extracted using Trizol reagent, and RNA quality was assessed on an Agilent 2100 Bioanalyzer.

The chain uses TRBV20-1 and TRBJ2-7; TRBD2 agrees with 9 junctional bases. Sequenced material: blood. This receptor was obtained from a woman aged 25 to 39 with Graves' hyperthyroidism. The DNA sequence reads TGCAGTGCTATTTCCGGACTAGCGCCCTCCTACGAGCAGTGCTTC. It is translated as CSAISGLAPSYEQCF.